This T cell receptor beta chain was identified during a study of blood T cell repertoires in COVID-19. Across the whole study: PBMCs, B-cell-depleted T cells, or T cells were the source of the cDNA or gDNA that made up the material.

CDR3 length equals 13 residues. Germline-derived CDR1 and CDR2 are SGHTA and FQGNSA. V lost 6 bases and J lost 5; bases outside the gene matches: 2. Sequenced by immunoSEQ multiplex PCR; TCRdb stores in-frame clones only, minus some. This sample carries around 150,000 clones, around 81% of them seen once, and the ten largest clones take approximately 5.4%. Participants' reported clinical history set cohort assignment. Two negative PCRs, clearance, or symptom resolution were required of recovered Cohort 3 donors. Sample: PBMCs or T cells enriched from blood (not recorded which). The sequence came from a man aged 35 to 55 who had recovered from COVID-19. The V call is TRBV7-2, the J call TRBJ2-1; 9 positions match TRBD1. CDR3 in DNA: TGTGCCAGCAGGAGGACAGGGGACAATGAGCAGTTCTTC. Amino acids: CASRRTGDNEQFF. The full variable domain, in which reference TRBV7-2 and TRBJ2-1 provide the parts outside the CDR3, is GAGVSQSPSNKVTEKGKDVELRCDPISGHTALYWYRQSLGQGLEFLIYFQGNSAPDKSGLPSDRFSAERTGGSVSTLTIQRTQQEDSAVYLCASRRTGDNEQFFGPGTRLTVL.